This TCR beta chain was sequenced in a study of T cell repertoires in cytomegalovirus infection. Study information: It was the public TCR beta signatures that indicated both CMV infection and matching HLA type.

TCRdb passed the reads through MiXCR, listing each CDR3 protein once. The data show over 100,000 distinct CDR3 sequences, around 10% seen once. Study-level points and caveats: People with CMV and the relevant HLA were identified by cumulative public TCR beta family frequency. Ex vivo, HLA-C-restricted CMV-specific TCR beta clonotypes prevailed over the rest of the response.

This clonotype was observed a handful of times. Its target is not known. Germline V gives CDR1 LGHNA, CDR2 YSLEER. The trim removed 4 bases at V and 2 bases at J, leaving 8 bases unmatched. This CDR3 is 15 amino acids long. The sample consisted of PBMCs, sequenced either directly or after in vitro stimulation (not recorded which). This clonotype originated in a human donor in good health (CMV status not recorded). Some clones in this sample may be carry-over from other donors' samples. The gene calls are TRBV4-3 and TRBJ2-7, with 7 bases identical to TRBD2. CDR3 sequence reads: CASSLGAGTTYEQYF. Written as DNA, the CDR3 is TGCGCCAGCAGCCTGGGAGCGGGGACCACCTACGAGCAGTACTTC.